These T cell receptor beta chains were read from a single sample in a study of T cell responses to AZD1222 COVID-19 vaccine. Generated by immunoSEQ multiplex PCR, the TCRdb table keeps only in-frame clones and is missing some. The sample shows approximately 150,000 clones, 80% to 95% of them seen only once. Sequences were derived from peripheral blood, sampled 28 days after the second AZD1222 dose. The receptors derive from an adult who received the AZD1222 COVID-19 vaccine. The CDR3 runs from the conserved cysteine through the conserved F or W. A D gene is named only where the DNA matches it firmly. Part of the rows lack a size; the others show once, few, many or a class for expanded clones.

CDR3 length	D gene	J gene	clone size	V gene	CDR3 DNA	CDR3 protein
17	.	TRBJ1-4	.	TRBV7-9	TGTGCCAGCAGCTTAGACGGCTGGACCCGGGGAACTGAAAAACTGTTTTTT	CASSLDGWTRGTEKLFF
16	TRBD1	TRBJ1-5	once	TRBV28	TGTGCCAGCAGAGTGACAGGGGGAAAGGGCAATCAGCCCCAGCATTTT	CASRVTGGKGNQPQHF
14	TRBD1	TRBJ2-3	.	TRBV7-9	TGTGCCAGCAGCTTAGGAGGACAGGCAGATACGCAGTATTTT	CASSLGGQADTQYF
15	.	TRBJ2-3	.	TRBV11-2	TGTGCCAGCAGCGCCAACCCTGGTAGCGTAGATACGCAGTATTTT	CASSANPGSVDTQYF
11	.	TRBJ2-1	.	TRBV12-5	TGTGCTAGTGGTTTATACAATGAGCAGTTCTTC	CASGLYNEQFF
16	TRBD1	TRBJ2-5	.	TRBV7-9	TGTGCCAGCAGCTGGACTCGACAGGGGGCTAGGGAGACCCAGTACTTC	CASSWTRQGARETQYF
13	.	TRBJ1-1	.	TRBV27	TGTGCCAGCAGTTTGCAGGGGAGGACTGAAGCTTTCTTT	CASSLQGRTEAFF
17	TRBD2	TRBJ2-2	.	TRBV9	TGTGCCAGCAGCGCCCATAGCGGGAGGCTTAACACCGGGGAGCTGTTTTTT	CASSAHSGRLNTGELFF
18	.	TRBJ1-3	.	TRBV5-1	TGCGCCAGCAGCTTGGCGTTTGGACCAACTACCTCTGGAAACACCATATATTTT	CASSLAFGPTTSGNTIYF
14	.	TRBJ2-7	.	TRBV5-1	TGCGCCAGCAGTTCGGCTCAGAGCTCCTACGAGCAGTACTTC	CASSSAQSSYEQYF
12	.	TRBJ1-2	few	TRBV6-1	TGTGCCAGCAGTGACGTGTGGGCTGGCTACACCTTC	CASSDVWAGYTF
16	TRBD1	TRBJ1-2	.	TRBV9	TGTGCCAGCAGCGCCTCACAGGGGGCCCTACACTATGGCTACACCTTC	CASSASQGALHYGYTF
11	.	TRBJ2-5	once	TRBV29-1	TGCAGCGTTGCAGGGTGGGAGACCCAGTACTTC	CSVAGWETQYF
13	TRBD2	TRBJ2-7	.	TRBV7-3	TGTGCCAGCAGCCCTAGCGGGAGCTACGAGCAGTACTTC	CASSPSGSYEQYF
17	TRBD2	TRBJ2-7	.	TRBV28	TGTGCCAGCAGTACCGGGACTAGCGGGAGGGTTGCCGACGAGCAGTACTTC	CASSTGTSGRVADEQYF
19	TRBD1	TRBJ1-4	.	TRBV7-2	TGTGCCAGCAGCTTAGCCCGACAGGGAGGGATGGGTACTAATGAAAAACTGTTTTTT	CASSLARQGGMGTNEKLFF
14	.	TRBJ1-4	.	TRBV28	TGTGCCAGCAGGTCACCGGGGATCGGGGAAAAACTGTTTTTT	CASRSPGIGEKLFF
16	TRBD1	TRBJ1-1	once	TRBV6-5	TGTGCCAGCAGTTATGTCCAGGGACAGGGGGGCACTGAAGCTTTCTTT	CASSYVQGQGGTEAFF
16	.	TRBJ1-4	.	TRBV3-1/TRBV3-2	TGTGCCAGCAGCCGCCCCGGCGGGCCAACTAATGAAAAACTGTTTTTT	CASSRPGGPTNEKLFF
11	.	TRBJ2-1	.	TRBV9	TGTGCCAGCAGCGTAGGGCATGAGCAGTTCTTC	CASSVGHEQFF
15	TRBD1	TRBJ1-5	.	TRBV28	TGTGCCAGCAGACCGGACAGGGGGGGCAATCAGCCCCAGCATTTT	CASRPDRGGNQPQHF
15	TRBD1	TRBJ1-3	once	TRBV27	TGTGCCAGCAGTTTGGACAGGAGCTCTGGAAACACCATATATTTT	CASSLDRSSGNTIYF
13	.	TRBJ2-3	.	TRBV19	TGTGCCAGTAGTAAAGGTGCTGGAGATACGCAGTATTTT	CASSKGAGDTQYF
15	.	TRBJ2-7	.	TRBV2	TGTGCCAGCAGTGGGGATTTGAGGGTAAGCTACGAGCAGTACTTC	CASSGDLRVSYEQYF
15	.	TRBJ1-6	.	TRBV2	TGTGCCAGCAGTGGGTCGGGGCTTTATAATTCACCCCTCCACTTT	CASSGSGLYNSPLHF
16	.	TRBJ1-1	.	TRBV4-1	TGCGCCAGCAGCCAAGTAATCGGCAGCTCGCCGTCTGAAGCTTTCTTT	CASSQVIGSSPSEAFF
16	.	TRBJ1-1	once	TRBV7-2	TGTGCCAGCAGCTTAGGGGCCCAGGGGCGAAACACTGAAGCTTTCTTT	CASSLGAQGRNTEAFF
14	.	TRBJ1-3	.	TRBV6-5	TGTGCCAGCACCCGGGACCTCTCTGGAAACACCATATATTTT	CASTRDLSGNTIYF
14	.	TRBJ2-3	.	TRBV3-1/TRBV3-2	TGTGCCAGCAGCCAAGATGTTGTGAGGTTGGCGCAGTATTTT	CASSQDVVRLAQYF
11	.	TRBJ1-1	.	TRBV20-1	TGCAGTGCTAGGCTAGGGATTGAAGCTTTCTTT	CSARLGIEAFF
12	.	TRBJ2-7	.	TRBV6-1	TGTGCCAGCAGTGAAGCCCCTTACGAGCAGTACTTC	CASSEAPYEQYF
14	TRBD1	TRBJ1-5	.	TRBV3-1/TRBV3-2	TGTGCCAGCAGCCTCGGACAGGCCAATCAGCCCCAGCATTTT	CASSLGQANQPQHF
15	.	TRBJ2-7	.	TRBV7-8	TGTGCCAGCAGCTCAAAGGGTCTGAGTTCCTACGAGCAGTACTTC	CASSSKGLSSYEQYF
15	TRBD1	TRBJ1-4	once	TRBV7-2	TGTGCCAGCAGCCTCGACAGGGGGCTTAATGAAAAACTGTTTTTT	CASSLDRGLNEKLFF
15	.	TRBJ1-5	.	TRBV2	TGTGCCAGCAGTGAACGGACAGTGCTCGATCAGCCCCAGCATTTT	CASSERTVLDQPQHF
13	.	TRBJ1-2	.	TRBV7-9	TGTGCCAGCAGCTTGGGGTTAGGGTATGGCTACACCTTC	CASSLGLGYGYTF
12	.	TRBJ1-1	once	TRBV19	TGTGCCAGTAGTGTAGATCACACTGAAGCTTTCTTT	CASSVDHTEAFF
14	.	TRBJ2-2	.	TRBV5-6	TGTGCCAGCAGCTTGGCTGTGAACACCGGGGAGCTGTTTTTT	CASSLAVNTGELFF
13	.	TRBJ1-1	.	TRBV7-2	TGTGCCAGCAGCCTACGACAGCTCACTGAAGCTTTCTTT	CASSLRQLTEAFF
15	.	TRBJ1-1	few	TRBV2	TGTGCCAGCAAAAAGGAAGCAGGAAAGAACACTGAAGCTTTCTTT	CASKKEAGKNTEAFF
15	.	TRBJ1-2	.	TRBV7-8	TGTGCCAGCAGCCGGGGACCGGGGTCTAACTATGGCTACACCTTC	CASSRGPGSNYGYTF
14	.	TRBJ2-1	.	TRBV2	TGTGCCAGCAAGACAACTACAGGGTACAATGAGCAGTTCTTC	CASKTTTGYNEQFF
13	.	TRBJ1-1	.	TRBV12-3/TRBV12-4	TGTGCCAGCAGTTTAAATCCGAACACTGAAGCTTTCTTT	CASSLNPNTEAFF
14	.	TRBJ2-7	.	TRBV27	TGTGCCAGCAGTTTATTTATGGGGATGGACGAGCAGTACTTC	CASSLFMGMDEQYF
13	TRBD1	TRBJ2-3	.	TRBV5-6	TGTGCCAGCAGCGACAGGGCCACAGATACGCAGTATTTT	CASSDRATDTQYF
15	.	TRBJ2-1	.	TRBV11-2	TGTGCCAGCAGCTTAGGGACTCCTTGGACCAATGAGCAGTTCTTC	CASSLGTPWTNEQFF